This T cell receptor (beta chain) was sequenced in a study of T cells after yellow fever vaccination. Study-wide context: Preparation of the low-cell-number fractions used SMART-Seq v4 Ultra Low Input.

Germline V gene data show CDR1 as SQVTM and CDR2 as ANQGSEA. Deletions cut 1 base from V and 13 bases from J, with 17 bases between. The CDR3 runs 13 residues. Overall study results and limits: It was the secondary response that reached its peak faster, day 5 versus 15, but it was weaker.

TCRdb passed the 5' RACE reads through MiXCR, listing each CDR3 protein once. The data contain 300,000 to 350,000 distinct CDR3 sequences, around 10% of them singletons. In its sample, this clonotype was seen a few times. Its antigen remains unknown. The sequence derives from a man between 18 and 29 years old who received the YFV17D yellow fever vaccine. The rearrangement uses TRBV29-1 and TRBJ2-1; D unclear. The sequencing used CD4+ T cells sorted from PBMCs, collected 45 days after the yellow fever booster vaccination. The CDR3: CSVEVTSPSRQFF. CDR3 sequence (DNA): TGCAGCGTTGAAGTAACATCCCCCTCTCGCCAGTTCTTC.